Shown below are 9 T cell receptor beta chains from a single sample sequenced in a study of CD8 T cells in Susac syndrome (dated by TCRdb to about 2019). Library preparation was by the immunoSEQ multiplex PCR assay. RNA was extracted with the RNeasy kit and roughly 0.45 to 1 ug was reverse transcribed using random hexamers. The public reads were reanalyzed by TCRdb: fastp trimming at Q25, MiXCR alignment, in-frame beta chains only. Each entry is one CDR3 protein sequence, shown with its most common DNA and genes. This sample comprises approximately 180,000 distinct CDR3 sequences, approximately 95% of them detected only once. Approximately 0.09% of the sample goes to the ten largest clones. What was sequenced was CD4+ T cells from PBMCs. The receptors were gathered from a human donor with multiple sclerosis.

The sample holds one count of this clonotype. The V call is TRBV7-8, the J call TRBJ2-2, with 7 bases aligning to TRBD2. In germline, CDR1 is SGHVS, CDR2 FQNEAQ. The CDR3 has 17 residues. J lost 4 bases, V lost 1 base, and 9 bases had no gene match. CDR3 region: CASSLVLRRGSTGELFF. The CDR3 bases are TGTGCCAGCAGCTTAGTCCTCCGGCGGGGGAGCACCGGGGAGCTGTTTTTT.

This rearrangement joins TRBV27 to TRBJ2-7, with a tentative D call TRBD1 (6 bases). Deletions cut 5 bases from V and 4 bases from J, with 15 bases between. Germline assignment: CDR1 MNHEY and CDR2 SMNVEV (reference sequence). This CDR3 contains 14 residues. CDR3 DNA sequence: TGTGCCAGCAGTCCGCAGGGGTGGGCGTACGAGCAGTACTTC. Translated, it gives CASSPQGWAYEQYF.

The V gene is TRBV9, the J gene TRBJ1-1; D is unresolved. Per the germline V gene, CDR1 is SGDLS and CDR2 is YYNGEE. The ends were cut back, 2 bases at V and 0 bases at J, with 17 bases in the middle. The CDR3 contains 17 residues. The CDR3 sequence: CASSVQPITEMNTEAFF. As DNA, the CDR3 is TGTGCCAGCAGCGTCCAACCGATAACAGAGATGAACACTGAAGCTTTCTTT. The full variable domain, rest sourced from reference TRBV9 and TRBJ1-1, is DSGVTQTPKHLITATGQRVTLRCSPRSGDLSVYWYQQSLDQGLQFLIQYYNGEERAKGNILERFSAQQFPDLHSELNLSSLELGDSALYFCASSVQPITEMNTEAFFGQGTRLTVV.

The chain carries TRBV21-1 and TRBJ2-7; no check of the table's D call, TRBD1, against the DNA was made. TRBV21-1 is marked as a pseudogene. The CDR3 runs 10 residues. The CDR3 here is CASTPGEQYF. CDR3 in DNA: TGTGCCAGCACCCCCGGGGAGCAGTACTTC.

The CDR3 protein is CSVLDLEKLFF. The CDR3, as DNA: TGCAGTGTCCTGGACCTTGAAAAACTGTTTTTT. V is TRBV20-1 and J is TRBJ1-4; D not certain. Trimming left V 7 bases short and J 7 bases short, with 10 bases between. The CDR3 extends over 11 amino acids. Looked up from germline, CDR1 is DFQATT and CDR2 is SNEGSKA (reference sequence).

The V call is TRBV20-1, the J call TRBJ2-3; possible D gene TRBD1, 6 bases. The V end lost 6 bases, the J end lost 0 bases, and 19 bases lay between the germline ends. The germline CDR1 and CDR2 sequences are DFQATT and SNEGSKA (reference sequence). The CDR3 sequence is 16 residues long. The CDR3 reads CSATALGGISTDTQYF. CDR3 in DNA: TGCAGTGCCACAGCCTTAGGGGGAATTAGCACAGATACGCAGTATTTT.

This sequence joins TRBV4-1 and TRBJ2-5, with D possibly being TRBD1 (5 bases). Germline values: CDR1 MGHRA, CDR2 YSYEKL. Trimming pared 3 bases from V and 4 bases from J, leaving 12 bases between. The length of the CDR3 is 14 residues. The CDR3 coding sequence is TGCGCCAGCAGCCACGACAGTATCCGAGAGACCCAGTACTTC. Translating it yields CASSHDSIRETQYF.

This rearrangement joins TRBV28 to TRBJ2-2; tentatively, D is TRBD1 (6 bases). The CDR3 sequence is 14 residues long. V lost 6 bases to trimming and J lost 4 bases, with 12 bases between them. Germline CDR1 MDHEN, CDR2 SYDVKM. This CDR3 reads CASSRPRGTGELFF. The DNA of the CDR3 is TGTGCCAGCAGCCGACCCAGGGGCACCGGGGAGCTGTTTTTT.

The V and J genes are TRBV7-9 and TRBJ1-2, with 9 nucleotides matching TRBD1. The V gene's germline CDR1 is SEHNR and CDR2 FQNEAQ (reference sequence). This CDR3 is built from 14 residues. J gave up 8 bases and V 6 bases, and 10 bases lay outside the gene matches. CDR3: CASSPGTGKVGYTF. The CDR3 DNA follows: TGTGCCAGCAGTCCTGGGACAGGGAAGGTCGGCTACACCTTC.